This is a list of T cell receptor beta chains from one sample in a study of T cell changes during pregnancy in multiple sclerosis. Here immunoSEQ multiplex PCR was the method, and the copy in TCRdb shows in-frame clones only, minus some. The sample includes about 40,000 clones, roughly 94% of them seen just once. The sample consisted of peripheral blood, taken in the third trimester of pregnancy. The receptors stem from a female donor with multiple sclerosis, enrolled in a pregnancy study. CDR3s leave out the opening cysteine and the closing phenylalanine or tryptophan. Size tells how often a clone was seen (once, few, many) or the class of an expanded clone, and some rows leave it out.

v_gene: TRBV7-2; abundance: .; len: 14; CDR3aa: ASSFRTGSSYNEQF
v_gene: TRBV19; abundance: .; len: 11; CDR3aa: ASTLLGGGEAF
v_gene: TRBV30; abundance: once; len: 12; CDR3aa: AWSPVNSNQPQH
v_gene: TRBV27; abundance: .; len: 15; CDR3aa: ASSLGRTGGANQPQH
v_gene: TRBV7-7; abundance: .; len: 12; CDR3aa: ASSPDRVSQTQY
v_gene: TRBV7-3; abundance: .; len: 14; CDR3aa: ASSLSSGGGQETQY
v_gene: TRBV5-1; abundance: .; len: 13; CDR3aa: ASSLAGTGQETQY
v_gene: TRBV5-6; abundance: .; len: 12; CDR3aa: ASSSPTRYNEQF
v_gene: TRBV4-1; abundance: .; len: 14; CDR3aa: ASSQDRRTGGNTQY
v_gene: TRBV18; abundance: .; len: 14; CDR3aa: ASSPLAGSSTDTQY
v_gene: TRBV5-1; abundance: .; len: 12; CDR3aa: ASSFGTSGLEQY
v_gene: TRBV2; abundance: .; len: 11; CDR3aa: ARAPKGREGYT
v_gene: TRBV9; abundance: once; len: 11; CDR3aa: ASSVVGGAEQY
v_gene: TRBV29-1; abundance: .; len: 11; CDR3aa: SANGQGLRGYT
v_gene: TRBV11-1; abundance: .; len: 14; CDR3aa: ASSLVEYSGTYEQY
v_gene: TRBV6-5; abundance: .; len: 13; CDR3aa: ASSVLAGEGNEQF
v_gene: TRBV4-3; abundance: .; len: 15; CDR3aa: ASSLDWGSSSYTEAF
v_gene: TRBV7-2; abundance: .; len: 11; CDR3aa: ASSWDLYNEQF
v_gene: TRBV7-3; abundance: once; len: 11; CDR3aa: ASSGTNTGELF
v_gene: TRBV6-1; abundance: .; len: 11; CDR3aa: ASSNHRGNTIY
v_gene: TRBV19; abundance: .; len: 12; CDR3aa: ASSIRPGGWPQH
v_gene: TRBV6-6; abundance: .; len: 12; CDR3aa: ASSSGGGNQPQH
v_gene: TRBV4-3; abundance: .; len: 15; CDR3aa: ASIATGRGILGETQY
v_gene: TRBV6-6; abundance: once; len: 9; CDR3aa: ASNRATEAF
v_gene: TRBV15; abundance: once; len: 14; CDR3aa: ATSRDRRATNEKLF
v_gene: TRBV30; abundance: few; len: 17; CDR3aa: AWSMRAGGLGSYNSPLH